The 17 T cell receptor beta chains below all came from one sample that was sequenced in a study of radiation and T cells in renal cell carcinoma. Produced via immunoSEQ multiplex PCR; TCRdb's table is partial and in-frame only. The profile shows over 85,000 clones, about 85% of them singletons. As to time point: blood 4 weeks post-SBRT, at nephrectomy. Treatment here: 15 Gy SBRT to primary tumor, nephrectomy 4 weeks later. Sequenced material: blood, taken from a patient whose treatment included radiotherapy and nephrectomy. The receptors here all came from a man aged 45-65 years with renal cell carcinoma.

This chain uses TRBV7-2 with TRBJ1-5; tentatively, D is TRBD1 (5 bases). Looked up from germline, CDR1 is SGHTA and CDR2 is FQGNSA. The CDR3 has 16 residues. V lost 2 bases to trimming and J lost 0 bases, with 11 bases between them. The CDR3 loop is CASSLYPGYSNQPQHF. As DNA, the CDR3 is TGTGCCAGCAGCTTATATCCAGGGTATAGCAATCAGCCCCAGCATTTT.

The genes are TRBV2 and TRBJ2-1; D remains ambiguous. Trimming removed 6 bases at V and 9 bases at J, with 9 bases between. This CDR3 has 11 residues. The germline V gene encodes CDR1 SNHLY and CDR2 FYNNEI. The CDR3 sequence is CASRVYREQFF. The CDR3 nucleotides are TGTGCCAGCAGGGTATACCGTGAGCAGTTCTTC.

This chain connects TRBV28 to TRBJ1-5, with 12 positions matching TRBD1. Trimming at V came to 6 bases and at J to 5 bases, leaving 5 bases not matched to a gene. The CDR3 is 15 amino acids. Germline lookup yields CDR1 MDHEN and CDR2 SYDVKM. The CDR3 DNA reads TGTGCCAGCAGCCCCGGGACAGGGGGCTATCAGCCCCAGCATTTT. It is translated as CASSPGTGGYQPQHF.

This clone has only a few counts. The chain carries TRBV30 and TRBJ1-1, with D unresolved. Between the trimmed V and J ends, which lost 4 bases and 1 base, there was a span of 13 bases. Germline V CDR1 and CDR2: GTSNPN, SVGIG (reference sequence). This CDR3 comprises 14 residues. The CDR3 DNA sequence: TGTGCCTGGACCGTTTGGACCACGAACACTGAAGCTTTCTTT. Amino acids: CAWTVWTTNTEAFF.

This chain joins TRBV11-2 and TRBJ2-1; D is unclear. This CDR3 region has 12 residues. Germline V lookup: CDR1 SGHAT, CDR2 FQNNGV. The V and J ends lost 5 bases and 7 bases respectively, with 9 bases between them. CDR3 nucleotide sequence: TGTGCCAGCAGCCCCGTACGGAATGAGCAGTTCTTC. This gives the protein CASSPVRNEQFF.

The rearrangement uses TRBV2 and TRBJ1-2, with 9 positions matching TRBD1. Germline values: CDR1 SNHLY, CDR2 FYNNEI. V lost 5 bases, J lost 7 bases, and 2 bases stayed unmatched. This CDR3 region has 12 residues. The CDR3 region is CASSQTGGGYTF. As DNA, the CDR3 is TGTGCCAGCAGTCAGACAGGGGGTGGCTACACCTTC.

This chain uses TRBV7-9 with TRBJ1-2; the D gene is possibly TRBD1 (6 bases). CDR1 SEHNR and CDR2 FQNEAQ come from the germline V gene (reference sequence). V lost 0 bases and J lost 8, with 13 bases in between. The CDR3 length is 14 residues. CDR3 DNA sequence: TGTGCCAGCAGCTTAGCGCCAGGGGCGGAAGGCTACACCTTC. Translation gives CASSLAPGAEGYTF.

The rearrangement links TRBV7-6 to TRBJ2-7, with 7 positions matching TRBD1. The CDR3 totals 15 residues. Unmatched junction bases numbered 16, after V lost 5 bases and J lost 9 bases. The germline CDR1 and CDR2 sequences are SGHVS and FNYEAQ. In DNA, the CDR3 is TGTGCCAGCAGCCAACTATCGACAGGGAAGGCTGGGCAGTACTTC. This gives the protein CASSQLSTGKAGQYF.

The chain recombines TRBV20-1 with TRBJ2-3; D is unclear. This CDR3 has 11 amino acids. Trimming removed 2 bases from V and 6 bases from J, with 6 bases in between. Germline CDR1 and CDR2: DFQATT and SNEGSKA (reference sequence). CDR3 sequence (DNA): TGCAGTGCTAGATTGACGGATACGCAGTATTTT. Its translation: CSARLTDTQYF.

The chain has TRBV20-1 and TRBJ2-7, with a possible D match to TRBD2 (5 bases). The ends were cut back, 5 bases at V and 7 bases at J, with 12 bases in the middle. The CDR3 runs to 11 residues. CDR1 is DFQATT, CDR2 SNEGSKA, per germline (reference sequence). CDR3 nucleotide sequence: TGCAGTGCTGCCGGGGATGGGGAGCAGTACTTC. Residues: CSAAGDGEQYF.

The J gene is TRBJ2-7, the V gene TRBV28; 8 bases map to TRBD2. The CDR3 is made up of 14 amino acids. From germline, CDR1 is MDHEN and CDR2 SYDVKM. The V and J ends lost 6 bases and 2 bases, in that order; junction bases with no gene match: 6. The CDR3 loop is CASRNPGGAYEQYF. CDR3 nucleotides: TGTGCCAGCAGGAACCCGGGGGGGGCCTACGAGCAGTACTTC.

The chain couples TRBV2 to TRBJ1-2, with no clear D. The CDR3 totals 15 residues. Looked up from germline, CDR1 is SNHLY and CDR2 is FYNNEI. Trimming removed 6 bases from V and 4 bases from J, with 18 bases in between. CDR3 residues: CASSETSVSLYGYTF. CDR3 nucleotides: TGTGCCAGCAGCGAGACGAGTGTCTCGCTCTATGGCTACACCTTC.

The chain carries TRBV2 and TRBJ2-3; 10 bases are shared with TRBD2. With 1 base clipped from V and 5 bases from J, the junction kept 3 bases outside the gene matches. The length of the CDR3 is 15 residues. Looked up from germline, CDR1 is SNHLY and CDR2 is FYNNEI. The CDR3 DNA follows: TGTGCCAGCAGTGAAGGGCTAGCGGGGGTAGATACGCAGTATTTT. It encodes CASSEGLAGVDTQYF.

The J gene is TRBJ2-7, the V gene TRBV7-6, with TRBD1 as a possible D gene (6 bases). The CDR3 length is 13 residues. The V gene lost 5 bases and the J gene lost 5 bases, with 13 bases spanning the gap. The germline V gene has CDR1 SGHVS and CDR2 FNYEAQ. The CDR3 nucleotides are TGTGCCAGCAGCCCCGGGACACAGAACGAGCAGTACTTC. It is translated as CASSPGTQNEQYF.

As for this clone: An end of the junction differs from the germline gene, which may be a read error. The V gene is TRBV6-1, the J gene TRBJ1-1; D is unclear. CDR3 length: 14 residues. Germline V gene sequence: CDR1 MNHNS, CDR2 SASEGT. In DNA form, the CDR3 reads TGTGCCATCAGTGATAAGGGAGGGAACACTGAAGCTTTCTTT. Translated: CAISDKGGNTEAFF.

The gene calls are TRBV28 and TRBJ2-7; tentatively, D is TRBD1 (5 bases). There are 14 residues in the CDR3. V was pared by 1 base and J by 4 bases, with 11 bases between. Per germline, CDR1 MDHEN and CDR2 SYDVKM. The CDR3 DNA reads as TGTGCCAGCAGTTTATCCCAGACAGCATACGAGCAGTACTTC. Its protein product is CASSLSQTAYEQYF.

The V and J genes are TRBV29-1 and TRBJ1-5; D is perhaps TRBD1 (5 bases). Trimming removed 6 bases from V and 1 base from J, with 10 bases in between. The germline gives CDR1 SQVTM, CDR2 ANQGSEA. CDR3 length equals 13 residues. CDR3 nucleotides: TGCAGCGTCGCTGGGGGAAGCAATCAGCCCCAGCATTTT. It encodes CSVAGGSNQPQHF.